The rows below give T cell receptor beta chains drawn from one sample of a study of early T cells in non-severe SARS-CoV-2 infection. Each CDR3 protein is one row after TCRdb ran MiXCR on the 5' RACE reads. The sample holds over 80,000 distinct CDR3 sequences; 13% to 15% are singletons and the top ten take about 10%. Sequencing was carried out using whole blood. The receptors shown here come from an adult who was a healthcare worker with PCR-confirmed SARS-CoV-2 infection or an uninfected control (not recorded which). Each CDR3 is given with its conserved first and last residue. The D gene is left open where the match is weak.

TRBJ2-7 | TRBV9 | NA | CASSVGISYEQYF
TRBJ1-2 | TRBV28 | NA | CASSTPLYGYTF
TRBJ2-3 | TRBV5-4 | TRBD2 | CASSDRAGTDTQYF
TRBJ2-7 | TRBV9 | NA | CASSVSPDWLPREQYF
TRBJ1-6 | TRBV11-2 | NA | CASSRGDGSPLHF
TRBJ1-6 | TRBV19 | NA | CASSRRSNSPLHF
TRBJ2-1 | TRBV12-5 | TRBD1 | CASGSRQGSYNEQFF
TRBJ2-2 | TRBV20-1 | NA | CSAGSPVGAGELFF
TRBJ2-5 | TRBV5-4 | NA | CASSRNSRETQYF
TRBJ1-4 | TRBV7-9 | NA | CASSLARANEKLFF
TRBJ1-1 | TRBV6-1 | NA | CASAESGRGEAEAFF
TRBJ2-2 | TRBV7-3 | NA | CASSTITVVPSTRLTRGTGELFF
TRBJ1-4 | TRBV6-1 | TRBD1 | CASRPTGAREKLFF
TRBJ1-4 | TRBV6-5 | NA | CASSVRRNEKLFF
TRBJ1-1 | TRBV3-1 | NA | CASSPWFENTEAFF
TRBJ1-1 | TRBV29-1 | NA | CSVGGTEAFF
TRBJ2-1 | TRBV12-3/TRBV12-4 | TRBD2 | CASSLIAGYNEQFF
TRBJ1-3 | TRBV28 | NA | CASSPLDSGNTIYF
TRBJ2-3 | TRBV6-2/TRBV6-3 | NA | CAGRTASTDTQYF
TRBJ2-7 | TRBV28 | NA | CASAQLAGTYEQYF
TRBJ1-1 | TRBV28 | NA | CASSLTTEAFF
TRBJ2-3 | TRBV14 | NA | CASSQDLAGASTDTQYF
TRBJ2-1 | TRBV12-3/TRBV12-4 | TRBD2 | CASSADSPGTSGANEQFF
TRBJ1-1 | TRBV29-1 | NA | CSVEEPRDTEAFF
TRBJ2-2 | TRBV4-1 | NA | CASSQAGGRGVTGELFF
TRBJ2-3 | TRBV9 | TRBD2 | CASSDTSGSADTQYF
TRBJ2-5 | TRBV7-3 | NA | CASSFSGGTNQETQYF
TRBJ2-5 | TRBV14 | NA | CASSHTGTQETQYF
TRBJ2-2 | TRBV7-3 | TRBD1 | CASSLSRTGARTGELFF
TRBJ1-1 | TRBV5-1 | NA | CASSLLVNTEAFF
TRBJ1-3 | TRBV14 | NA | CASSRVVSGNTIYF
TRBJ1-2 | TRBV6-5 | NA | CASSRTEGQGYTF
TRBJ1-2 | TRBV5-1 | NA | CASSLTYYGYTF
TRBJ1-5 | TRBV6-6 | NA | CASSNLLETLGLNQPQHF
TRBJ2-1 | TRBV4-3 | TRBD1 | CASSQDEGQGYNEQFF
TRBJ2-7 | TRBV28 | NA | CASTVQRGTYEQYF
TRBJ1-1 | TRBV6-5 | NA | CASRGLSEAFF
TRBJ2-7 | TRBV20-1 | NA | CSAPRVGANEQYF
TRBJ2-1 | TRBV11-2 | NA | CASSFSQGRGRNEQFF
TRBJ2-6 | TRBV6-1 | NA | CASSLGGANVLTF
TRBJ1-1 | TRBV7-9 | NA | CASSPDRQGGTEAFF